Listed below are T cell receptor beta chains from one sample, sequenced in a study of T-cell reconstitution after alpha-beta-depleted transplantation in children. In TCRdb, the PCR reads were re-called with MiXCR into one record per CDR3 protein. The sample yields about 980,000 distinct CDR3 sequences, 25% to 35% seen once. The sequences come from PBMCs, mostly from graft donor cells, collected 360 days after TCRalphabeta/CD19-depleted stem cell transplant. The source of these receptors is a boy younger than two who had a stem cell transplant for SCID, so the T cells may come from the graft donor. The CDR3 runs from the conserved cysteine through the conserved F or W. A D gene is named only where the DNA matches it firmly. Size is omitted from some rows. Given values are once, few, many or a class for expanded clones.

TRBJ1-5 | - | - | TRBV7-2 | TGTGCCAGCAGCTTAGCGGGGAGGGGTCAGCCCCAGCATTTT | CASSLAGRGQPQHF
TRBJ2-1 | few | - | TRBV24-1 | TGTGCCACCAGTGTGGGGTGGGGGATAGATGAGCAGTTCTTC | CATSVGWGIDEQFF
TRBJ2-2 | few | TRBD2 | TRBV9 | TGTGCCAGCAGCGTGGTAGCGGGCCACAACACCGGGGAGCTGTTTTTT | CASSVVAGHNTGELFF
TRBJ2-3 | - | - | TRBV5-1 | TGCGCCAGCAGCTTGGTTCCCAGCACAGATACGCAGTATTTT | CASSLVPSTDTQYF
TRBJ2-3 | few | - | TRBV7-2 | TGTGCCAGCAGCTTACTCGACAGTCGCACAGATACGCAGTATTTT | CASSLLDSRTDTQYF
TRBJ2-3 | few | TRBD1 | TRBV20-1 | TGCAGTGCTAGAGATAGACCGGGACAGGGGGGGTCAGATACGCAGTATTTT | CSARDRPGQGGSDTQYF
TRBJ2-7 | - | - | TRBV5-1 | TGCGCCAGCAGCTCCAACCCGTACGAGCAGTACTTC | CASSSNPYEQYF
TRBJ2-7 | few | - | TRBV10-3 | TGTGCCATCAGTGAGTACTACGGATCCTACGAGCAGTACTTC | CAISEYYGSYEQYF
TRBJ2-3 | few | - | TRBV12-3/TRBV12-4 | TGTGCCAGCAGTTTAAGGGGGACCGCTCAAGATACGCAGTATTTT | CASSLRGTAQDTQYF
TRBJ2-1 | few | TRBD2 | TRBV12-3/TRBV12-4 | TGTGCCAGCAGTTTCTTGGCGGGGGGGTCAAGTGGCAATGAGCAGTTCTTC | CASSFLAGGSSGNEQFF